The rows below give T cell receptor beta chains drawn from one sample of a study of OX40 agonist ivuxolimab in advanced cancers. Sequenced by immunoSEQ multiplex PCR; TCRdb stores in-frame clones only, minus some. The profile shows some 22,000 clones, 88% of them singletons. The starting material was CD4+ or CD8+ T cells sorted from blood, obtained in a trial of the OX40 agonist ivuxolimab. Receptors were obtained from an adult with an advanced solid tumor such as melanoma, head and neck, liver or kidney cancer. The CDR3 runs from the conserved cysteine through the conserved F or W. Fields, in order: V gene, J gene, D gene, clone size, CDR3 DNA, CDR3 protein. D genes are given only for firm matches. The size of a clone is reported for some rows only, either as once, few or many, or as a class for expanded clones.

TRBV5-1	TRBJ1-1	.	.	TGCGCCAGCAGCGGTAGGGACCAGGGGAACACTGAAGCTTTCTTT	CASSGRDQGNTEAFF
TRBV2	TRBJ2-1	.	.	TGTGCCAGCCAACGCAGCAATGAGCAGTTCTTC	CASQRSNEQFF
TRBV2	TRBJ1-5	TRBD1	.	TGTGCCAGCGGTATGGACAGGGGTCAGCCCCAGCATTTT	CASGMDRGQPQHF
TRBV5-1	TRBJ2-2	.	.	TGCGCCAGCAGCTTGTTTCGCACGAACACCGGGGAGCTGTTTTTT	CASSLFRTNTGELFF
TRBV29-1	TRBJ1-2	TRBD1	.	TGCAGCGTCCCGGACAGGGCCGGATACTCTAACTATGGCTACACCTTC	CSVPDRAGYSNYGYTF
TRBV10-3	TRBJ2-3	TRBD2	.	TGTGCCGCGGGGGGGACTAATCGCACAGATACGCAGTATTTT	CAAGGTNRTDTQYF
TRBV30	TRBJ1-1	.	.	TGTGCCTGGGAAGGACAACTAAACACTGAAGCTTTCTTT	CAWEGQLNTEAFF
TRBV2	TRBJ2-1	.	.	TGTGCCAGCACACGGGGGGCTCGGGGAAATGAGCAGTTCTTC	CASTRGARGNEQFF
TRBV5-6	TRBJ1-1	.	.	TGTGCCAGCAGCTCGACAGGCGTACTAAAAGCTTTCTTT	CASSSTGVLKAFF
TRBV6-6	TRBJ1-4	.	.	TGTGCCAGCAGTTACGGGGGGGGTAATGAAAAACTGTTTTTT	CASSYGGGNEKLFF
TRBV6-6	TRBJ1-5	.	.	TGTGCCAGCAGTTCCCGGGGTGGGGGCAATCAGCCCCAGCATTTT	CASSSRGGGNQPQHF
TRBV19	TRBJ1-4	.	.	TGTGCCAGTAGTATCTCCAGGGCAAAGCCAACTAATGAAAAACTGTTTTTT	CASSISRAKPTNEKLFF
TRBV9	TRBJ2-1	TRBD1	.	TGTGCCAGCAGCGCCCGAGACAGGGCCTACAATGAGCAGTTCTTC	CASSARDRAYNEQFF
TRBV6-6	TRBJ1-1	.	.	TGTGCCAGCAGTTACTCCCCCCAGTCGAACACTGAAGCTTTCTTT	CASSYSPQSNTEAFF
TRBV5-6	TRBJ2-2	TRBD2	.	TGTGCCAGCAGCCGACCCGGACTAGTAGTGGGGGAGCTGTTTTTT	CASSRPGLVVGELFF
TRBV5-5	TRBJ2-1	TRBD2	once	TGTGCCAGCAGCCCACGACTAGCGGGAGAGTACAATGAGCAGTTCTTC	CASSPRLAGEYNEQFF
TRBV19	TRBJ1-5	TRBD1	.	TGTGCCAGTGCCGGGACAGGGAGCAATCAGCCCCAGCATTTT	CASAGTGSNQPQHF
TRBV5-1	TRBJ2-1	.	.	TGCGCCAGCAGCTTGGCCCAAGGCAGGGTTTGGGATGAGCAGTTCTTC	CASSLAQGRVWDEQFF
TRBV28	TRBJ2-3	TRBD2	.	TGTGCCAGCAGCAGCCGGACTAGCGGGAAGCCAGATACGCAGTATTTT	CASSSRTSGKPDTQYF